These 20 T cell receptor beta chains were sequenced from one sample in a study of T-cell memory formation after mild COVID-19. TCRdb recomputed calls from the 5' RACE reads with MiXCR, one row per CDR3 protein. The sample shows 180,000 or so distinct CDR3 sequences, 9.5% to 13% of them seen only once. Specimen: PBMCs or a T cell subset sorted from them (not recorded which). The source of these receptors is a man younger than 35 who had mild COVID-19 (a few samples of this study predate the infection). Cell type and time point are not known.

The chain carries TRBV12-3 or TRBV12-4 and TRBJ1-2; 10 bases match TRBD1. V gave up 5 bases and J gave up 8 bases; unmatched junction bases: 8. The CDR3 contains 14 residues. CDR3 DNA sequence: TGTGCCAGCAGTCCCGGACAGGGGGTGGGCGGCTACACCTTC. Its protein product is CASSPGQGVGGYTF.

This clonotype has at least ten counts. The chain couples TRBV7-3 to TRBJ2-1; 9 bases line up with TRBD1. V trimming: 5 bases; J trimming: 4 bases; junction bases outside the gene matches: 6. The length of the CDR3 is 15 residues. Germline V gene lookup returns CDR1 SGHTA and CDR2 FQGTGA. The CDR3 sequence is CASSPPGQGYNEQFF. CDR3 in DNA: TGTGCCAGCAGCCCACCGGGACAGGGTTACAATGAGCAGTTCTTC.

This clonotype was detected a few times. The chain uses TRBV7-2 and TRBJ1-4; 10 nucleotides agree with TRBD1. V was pared by 5 bases and J by 8 bases, with 5 bases of the junction left unmatched. CDR3 length equals 14 residues. Germline CDR1 is SGHTA and CDR2 is FQGNSA. The CDR3 loop reads CASSRQGANEKLFF. In DNA, the CDR3 is TGTGCCAGCAGCCGACAGGGGGCAAACGAAAAACTGTTTTTT.

The chain has TRBV7-2 and TRBJ1-6, with D maybe TRBD1 (5 bases). This CDR3 has 18 residues. Deletions cut 0 bases from V and 0 bases from J, with 12 bases between. Germline V lookup: CDR1 SGHTA, CDR2 FQGNSA. The CDR3 sequence: CASSLALGTSSYNSPLHF. CDR3 bases: TGTGCCAGCAGCTTAGCCTTGGGGACGAGCTCCTATAATTCACCCCTCCACTTT.

The chain carries TRBV6-5 and TRBJ2-2; D may be TRBD2 (6 bases). The V gene's germline CDR1 is MNHEY and CDR2 SVGAGI. This CDR3 comprises 15 residues. V lost 0 bases, J lost 4 bases, and 9 bases lay in between. CDR3 amino acids: CASSYSHGGTGELFF. CDR3 coding DNA: TGTGCCAGCAGTTACTCTCACGGGGGCACCGGGGAGCTGTTTTTT.

This clonotype has more than one count but fewer than ten. Relative to the germline gene, one junction end is altered; a read error may explain this. The chain couples TRBV6-1 to TRBJ2-7; 7 bases fit TRBD2. Germline V gene data show CDR1 as MNHNS and CDR2 as SASEGT. The CDR3 is made up of 13 amino acids. The CDR3 reads CASSAGLHDLGFF. Written as DNA, the CDR3 is TGTGCCAGCAGTGCGGGACTACACGATTTGGGCTTCTTC.

The rearrangement uses TRBV7-2 and TRBJ2-1, with D tentatively TRBD2 (5 bases). The germline V and J ends were trimmed by 7 bases and 5 bases, with 9 bases remaining between them. Per germline, CDR1 SGHTA and CDR2 FQGNSA. This CDR3 has 12 amino acids. The DNA for the CDR3 is TGTGCCAGCACTAGCCGGCACAATGAGCAGTTCTTC. Its translation is CASTSRHNEQFF.

This clonotype was found a few times. The V and J genes are TRBV5-1 and TRBJ2-3; D might be TRBD1 (6 bases). CDR1 is SGHRS, CDR2 YFSETQ, per germline. Trimming stripped 0 bases from V and 4 bases from J, with 12 bases between. This CDR3 spans 15 amino acids. CDR3 DNA: TGCGCCAGCAGCTTGGCCGATGGGGGCTCAGATACGCAGTATTTT. Translating gives CASSLADGGSDTQYF.

This clonotype occurred a few times. V gene TRBV6-6 combines with J gene TRBJ2-1; 11 bases line up with TRBD2. CDR1 and CDR2 (germline): MNHNY, SVGAGI (reference sequence). Trimming cost V 7 bases and J 13 bases; bases outside gene matches: 21. The CDR3 is 17 residues long. This chain's CDR3 is CASTRNIAGGLIAHQFF. For the CDR3, the DNA is TGTGCCAGCACCAGAAACATAGCGGGGGGGCTCATTGCGCATCAGTTCTTC.

V is TRBV7-3 and J is TRBJ2-3, with D perhaps TRBD2 (5 bases). The CDR3 contains 14 residues. V gave up 1 base and J gave up 2 bases, with 7 bases separating them. Per germline, CDR1 SGHTA and CDR2 FQGTGA. This CDR3 is CASSLKGATDTQYF. Here the CDR3 DNA reads TGTGCCAGCAGCTTAAAGGGAGCCACAGATACGCAGTATTTT.

This clonotype was observed a handful of times. The chain is built from TRBV7-2 and TRBJ2-3; TRBD2 matches 8 bases. V dropped 5 bases and J dropped 5; count of bases not matched to a gene: 15. Germline values: CDR1 SGHTA, CDR2 FQGNSA. The length of the CDR3 is 17 residues. The CDR3 region is CASSLQVAGGPRDTQYF. The CDR3 coding sequence is TGTGCCAGCAGCCTTCAGGTGGCGGGGGGCCCGAGAGATACGCAGTATTTT.

This clonotype was seen more than once but under ten times. The chain employs TRBV15 and TRBJ1-3; D not resolved. This CDR3 contains 15 residues. V lost 0 bases, J lost 3 bases, and 9 bases lay in between. Germline CDR1 and CDR2: LNHNV and YYDKDF (reference sequence). The CDR3 DNA reads as TGTGCCACCAGCAGAGATCTGAATATTGGAAACACCATATATTTT. It specifies CATSRDLNIGNTIYF.

The chain carries TRBV7-2 and TRBJ2-3; the match to TRBD2 covers 8 bases. The CDR3 runs to 16 residues. Germline CDR1 reads SGHTA; CDR2 reads FQGNSA. Unmatched junction bases numbered 7, after V lost 0 bases and J lost 5 bases. DNA for the CDR3: TGTGCCAGCAGCTTAGCCAGCGGGGGACTGGTAGATACGCAGTATTTT. It codes for CASSLASGGLVDTQYF.

This clonotype was seen more than once but under ten times. DNA of the CDR3: TGTGCCAGCAGCGACCGCCCTGGCTGGGCGGATACGCAGTATTTT. It translates to CASSDRPGWADTQYF. The chain links TRBV7-3 to TRBJ2-3; D is undetermined. CDR1 is SGHTA and CDR2 is FQGTGA in the germline V gene. This CDR3 region has 15 residues. The ends were cut back, 5 bases at V and 6 bases at J, with 18 bases in the middle.

This clonotype appeared a few times. The V and J genes are TRBV4-3 and TRBJ1-2; TRBD1 aligns across 7 bases. The CDR3 has 15 amino acids. Germline assignment: CDR1 LGHNA and CDR2 YSLEER. The V segment lost 1 base and the J segment 5 bases; nucleotides outside the gene matches: 7. CDR3 nucleotides: TGCGCCAGCAGCCAAGGAATAGGACAGGCTTATGGCTACACCTTC. Amino acids: CASSQGIGQAYGYTF.

The table lists this clonotype with a few counts. This sequence joins TRBV20-1 and TRBJ2-1; D tentatively fits TRBD1 or TRBD2 (6 bases each). The V gene's germline CDR1 is DFQATT and CDR2 SNEGSKA (reference sequence). Deletions cut 0 bases from V and 7 bases from J, with 13 bases between. This CDR3 contains 14 residues. The CDR3 DNA reads TGCAGTGCTAGAGAGGTTCGGAGGGGGAATGAGCAGTTCTTC. Translation: CSAREVRRGNEQFF.

This clonotype occurred a few times. The chain recombines TRBV12-5 with TRBJ2-1, with 11 bases lining up with TRBD2. Looked up from germline, CDR1 is LGHNT and CDR2 is FRNRAP. Trimming at V came to 3 bases and at J to 4 bases, leaving 5 bases not matched to a gene. The CDR3 runs 16 residues. CDR3 region: CASGFTTSGVYNEQFF. The CDR3 DNA sequence: TGTGCTAGTGGTTTCACGACTAGCGGGGTATACAATGAGCAGTTCTTC.

The chain combines TRBV5-6 with TRBJ1-1, with no clear D. CDR1 SGHDT and CDR2 YYEEEE come from the germline V gene. The V and J ends lost 4 bases and 0 bases respectively, with 10 bases between them. This CDR3 is built from 14 residues. The CDR3 nucleotides read TGTGCCAGCAGCAGACAATTCATGAACACTGAAGCTTTCTTT. Its protein is CASSRQFMNTEAFF. Complete variable domain (other parts from reference TRBV5-6 and TRBJ1-1): DAGVTQSPTHLIKTRGQQVTLRCSPKSGHDTVSWYQQALGQGPQFIFQYYEEEERQRGNFPDRFSGHQFPNYSSELNVNALLLGDSALYLCASSRQFMNTEAFFGQGTRLTVV.

In its sample, this clonotype was seen many times. The chain uses TRBV2 and TRBJ2-7; 8 bases line up with TRBD2. Germline V lookup: CDR1 SNHLY, CDR2 FYNNEI. There are 16 residues in the CDR3. V lost 6 bases to trimming and J lost 5 bases; unmatched junction nucleotides: 15. The CDR3 region has the DNA TGTGCCAGCAGGGGATCCCTCCGGGGGGGAAAAAACGAGCAGTACGTC. Translation gives CASRGSLRGGKNEQYV.

The chain uses TRBV5-1 and TRBJ1-1, with 8 bases fitting TRBD1. The V segment lost 4 bases and the J segment 1 base; nucleotides outside the gene matches: 6. This CDR3 is built from 15 residues. CDR1 is SGHRS, CDR2 YFSETQ, per germline. CDR3 residues: CASSPLTGANTEAFF. Written as DNA, the CDR3 is TGCGCCAGCAGCCCATTGACAGGGGCGAACACTGAAGCTTTCTTT.